This T cell receptor beta chain was profiled in a study of T-cell memory formation after mild COVID-19. Notes on the study in general: The second-wave clones peaking on day 37 were not confirmed as SARS-CoV-2-specific. Certain responding clones were present in pre-infection memory, suggesting participation of cross-reactive memory.

V was trimmed by 3 bases and J by 5 bases, leaving 6 bases between them. The CDR3 totals 12 residues. Germline V gene data show CDR1 as LNHNV and CDR2 as YYDKDF (reference sequence). This clonotype appeared a few times. Its antigen is unknown. Amplification by 5'RACE using constant-segment primers produced TCR alpha and TCR beta cDNA libraries that carried sample barcodes and UMIs. TCRdb used MiXCR to reprocess the 5' RACE reads, holding one entry per CDR3 protein. The table shows 200,000 to 300,000 distinct CDR3 sequences, with over 8.5% occurring only once. The material sequenced was PBMCs or a T cell subset sorted from them (not recorded which). The source is a man between 18 and 35 years old who had mild COVID-19 (a few samples of this study predate the infection). Cell type and time point are not known. The chain employs TRBV15 and TRBJ2-3; perhaps TRBD2 as D (6 bases). The CDR3 coding sequence is TGTGCCACCAGCAGGGGGGGAGATACGCAGTATTTT. It encodes CATSRGGDTQYF.